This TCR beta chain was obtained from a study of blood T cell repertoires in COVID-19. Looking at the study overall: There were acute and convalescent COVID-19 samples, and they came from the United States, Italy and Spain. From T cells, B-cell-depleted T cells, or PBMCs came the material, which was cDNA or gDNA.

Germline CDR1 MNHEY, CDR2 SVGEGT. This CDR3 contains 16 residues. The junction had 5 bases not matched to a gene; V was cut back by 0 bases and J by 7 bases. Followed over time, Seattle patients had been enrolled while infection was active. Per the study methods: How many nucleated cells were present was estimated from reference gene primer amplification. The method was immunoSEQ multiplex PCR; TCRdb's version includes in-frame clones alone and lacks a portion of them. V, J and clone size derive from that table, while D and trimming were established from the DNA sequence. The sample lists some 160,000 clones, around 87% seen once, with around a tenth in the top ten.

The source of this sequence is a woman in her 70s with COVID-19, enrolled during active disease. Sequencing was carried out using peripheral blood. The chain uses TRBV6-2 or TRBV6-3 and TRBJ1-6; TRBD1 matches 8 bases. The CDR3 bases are TGTGCCAGCAGTTACTCGCCCAGGGGGCCGAATTCACCCCTCCACTTT. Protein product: CASSYSPRGPNSPLHF.